This TCR beta chain comes out of a study of control samples from healthy donors and cancer patients. Repertoires were generated with immunoSEQ multiplex PCR, while TCRdb's copy carries only in-frame clones and drops some. The table includes 150,000 to 200,000 clones, approximately 92% detected once. V trimming: 2 bases; J trimming: 9 bases; junction bases outside the gene matches: 8. The CDR3 contains 15 residues. Looked up from germline, CDR1 is ENHRY and CDR2 is SYGVKD. Material: blood. This chain uses TRBV10-3 with TRBJ2-1, with 9 bases identical to TRBD1. The clonotype was recovered from a man aged 18-30 years in good health. The CDR3 nucleotides read TGTGCCATCAGTGAGCGCGACAGGGGGATGGGTGAGCAGTTCTTC. Protein sequence: CAISERDRGMGEQFF.